This note documents a single T cell receptor beta chain sequence. The sample is drawn from a study of blood T cell repertoires in COVID-19. About the research overall: Both acute and convalescent COVID-19 samples were obtained from the United States, Italy and Spain.

This CDR3 comprises 16 residues. Germline V gene data show CDR1 as SGHAT and CDR2 as FQNNGV. V was pared by 4 bases and J by 5 bases, with 7 bases of the junction left unmatched. Data came from immunoSEQ multiplex PCR; TCRdb stores just in-frame clones and leaves some out. This sample carries 270,000 or so clones, around four fifths of them seen once, and the ten largest clones take approximately 9%. The source of this sequence is a woman aged 45-65 years who had recovered from COVID-19. V gene TRBV11-2 combines with J gene TRBJ2-1, with 11 bases matching TRBD2. The sequencing sample was made of peripheral blood. The CDR3 sequence: CASSYRLAGTDNEQFF. In DNA, the CDR3 is TGTGCCAGCAGCTATCGACTAGCGGGAACCGACAATGAGCAGTTCTTC.